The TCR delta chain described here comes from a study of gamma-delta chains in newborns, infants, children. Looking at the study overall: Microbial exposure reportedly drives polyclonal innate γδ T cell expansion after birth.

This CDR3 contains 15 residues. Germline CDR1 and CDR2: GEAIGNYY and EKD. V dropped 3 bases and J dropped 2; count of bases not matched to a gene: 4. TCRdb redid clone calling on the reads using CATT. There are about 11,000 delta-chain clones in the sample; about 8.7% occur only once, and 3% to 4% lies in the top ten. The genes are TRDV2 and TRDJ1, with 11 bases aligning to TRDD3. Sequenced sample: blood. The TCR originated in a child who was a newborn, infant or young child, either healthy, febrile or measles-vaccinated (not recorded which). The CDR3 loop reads CACDLLGDMTDKLIF. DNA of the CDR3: TGTGCCTGTGACTTACTGGGGGATATGACCGATAAACTCATCTTT.